The sequence of this TCR beta chain was determined in a study of neoadjuvant nivolumab and ipilimumab in lung cancer. Using immunoSEQ multiplex PCR, the repertoire was profiled, and TCRdb retains in-frame clones only, with some absent. The data show 9,000 to 10,000 clones, over 75% seen once. Germline CDR1 is MNHNY and CDR2 is SVGAGI (reference sequence). Trimming shortened V by 1 base and J by 7 bases, and 10 bases separated the two germline ends. The CDR3 runs 13 residues. The chain employs TRBV6-6 and TRBJ1-2; D not certain. The TCR originated in an adult with non-small cell lung cancer. The sequencing used peripheral blood, collected before neoadjuvant nivolumab, alone or with ipilimumab. CDR3 amino acids: CASSYYGRPGYTF. In nucleotides, the CDR3 is TGTGCCAGCAGTTACTACGGGCGGCCTGGCTACACCTTC.